A selection of T cell receptor beta chains follows, all from one sample in a study of T cells in Graves' hyperthyroidism and ophthalmopathy. One entry per CDR3 protein results from TCRdb running MiXCR on the multiplex PCR reads. The sample consists of 300,000 to 400,000 distinct CDR3 sequences, about 15% of them appearing once. Sequenced sample: blood. These receptors were obtained from a woman in her fifties or sixties with Graves' hyperthyroidism. Both conserved end residues are part of each CDR3. A D gene is named only where the DNA matches it firmly. Size tells how often a clone was seen (once, few, many) or the class of an expanded clone, and some rows leave it out.

j_call clone_size v_call d_call cdr3_aa cdr3_nt
TRBJ2-3 many TRBV14 TRBD2 CASSPIAGVVGTQYF TGTGCCAGCAGCCCTATAGCGGGAGTCGTTGGTACGCAGTATTTT
TRBJ1-2 NA TRBV12-5 NA CASAIDLTAGYTF TGTGCTAGTGCCATCGATTTGACTGCGGGCTACACCTTC
TRBJ2-1 few TRBV18 TRBD2 CASSPGGRGDGEQFF TGTGCCAGCTCACCGGGCGGGAGGGGGGACGGTGAGCAGTTCTTC
TRBJ1-3 NA TRBV30 NA CAWSRTSRAGNTIYF TGTGCCTGGAGTAGGACATCCCGTGCTGGAAACACCATATATTTT
TRBJ2-5 few TRBV20-1 NA CSVQAPSRETQYF TGCAGTGTCCAAGCCCCTTCCCGGGAGACCCAGTACTTC
TRBJ2-1 many TRBV7-9 NA CASSPLAAPTYNEQFF TGTGCCAGCAGCCCTTTAGCGGCGCCTACCTACAATGAGCAGTTCTTC
TRBJ2-5 many TRBV20-1 NA CSARDSRAAQETQYF TGCAGTGCTAGAGATTCGCGGGCAGCTCAAGAGACCCAGTACTTC
TRBJ2-1 many TRBV11-3 TRBD1 CASSLESGTGGYNEQFF TGTGCCAGCAGCTTAGAATCCGGGACAGGGGGCTACAATGAGCAGTTCTTC
TRBJ2-5 many TRBV5-8 NA CASSLAWGQGRETQYF TGTGCCAGCAGCTTGGCCTGGGGGCAGGGCCGGGAGACCCAGTACTTC
TRBJ2-7 many TRBV5-1 TRBD2 CASRLAGDMYEQYF TGCGCCAGCAGACTAGCGGGAGATATGTACGAGCAGTACTTC
TRBJ1-2 many TRBV18 TRBD1 CASSRDRESYGYTF TGTGCCAGCTCCCGGGACAGGGAGTCTTATGGCTACACCTTC
TRBJ1-2 NA TRBV5-1 TRBD1 CASSVSGTEDLYGYTF TGCGCCAGCAGCGTCTCCGGGACAGAAGACCTATATGGCTACACCTTC
TRBJ2-3 NA TRBV5-5 TRBD2 CASSRTSAHTDTQYF TGTGCCAGCAGCCGGACTAGCGCCCACACAGATACGCAGTATTTT
TRBJ2-7 many TRBV30 TRBD2 CAWSPPVVAGSYEQYF TGTGCCTGGAGTCCCCCGGTGGTAGCGGGGTCCTACGAGCAGTACTTC
TRBJ2-5 NA TRBV27 NA CASSPGDAQETQYF TGTGCCAGCAGTCCCGGGGACGCACAAGAGACCCAGTACTTC
TRBJ2-3 NA TRBV30 NA CAWIQGPFTDTQYF TGTGCCTGGATTCAAGGGCCCTTCACAGATACGCAGTATTTT
TRBJ2-3 many TRBV6-1 NA CASSEQGGIATDTQYF TGTGCCAGCAGTGAACAGGGTGGGATCGCCACAGATACGCAGTATTTT
TRBJ2-1 many TRBV5-1 TRBD1 CASSSQGGTGKISSYNEQFF TGCGCCAGCAGCTCCCAGGGCGGGACAGGGAAAATCAGCTCCTACAATGAGCAGTTCTTC
TRBJ1-1 NA TRBV5-1 NA CASRPQVQGTEAFF TGCGCCAGCAGGCCTCAGGTCCAGGGGACTGAAGCTTTCTTT
TRBJ2-7 many TRBV20-1 TRBD2 CSAGTSGTLSYEQYF TGCAGTGCTGGGACTAGCGGGACCCTCTCCTACGAGCAGTACTTC
TRBJ2-5 many TRBV2 TRBD2 CASSLGLAAYPRETQYF TGTGCCAGCAGCCTCGGACTAGCGGCCTACCCAAGGGAGACCCAGTACTTC
TRBJ1-5 few TRBV10-3 TRBD1 CAISGEGQDLNQPQHF TGTGCCATCAGTGGCGAGGGACAGGACCTCAATCAGCCCCAGCATTTT
TRBJ1-2 NA TRBV30 TRBD1 CAWSVRGTGVGYTF TGTGCCTGGAGTGTACGGGGGACAGGGGTCGGCTACACCTTC
TRBJ2-7 many TRBV30 TRBD1 CAWNRGYEQYF TGTGCCTGGAACAGGGGCTACGAGCAGTACTTC
TRBJ1-2 NA TRBV20-1 NA CSAREESQGGGYTF TGCAGTGCTAGAGAGGAGTCGCAGGGCGGTGGCTACACCTTC
TRBJ2-1 NA TRBV20-1 NA CSAREYNEQFF TGCAGTGCCAGAGAGTACAATGAGCAGTTCTTC
TRBJ1-2 NA TRBV10-3 TRBD1 CAISEFTGGDGYTF TGTGCCATCAGTGAGTTCACAGGGGGCGATGGCTACACCTTC
TRBJ1-1 NA TRBV2 NA CASQVRGVNTEAFF TGTGCCAGCCAAGTGAGAGGGGTCAACACTGAAGCTTTCTTT
TRBJ1-1 few TRBV12-3/TRBV12-4 TRBD1 CASRTRQGMNTEAFF TGTGCCAGCAGGACAAGACAGGGAATGAACACTGAAGCTTTCTTT
TRBJ2-7 NA TRBV12-3/TRBV12-4 NA CASSLETAGEQYF TGTGCCAGCAGTTTGGAGACCGCGGGGGAGCAGTACTTC
TRBJ2-7 NA TRBV25-1 NA CASSEYAGAHEQYF TGTGCCAGCAGTGAATACGCAGGGGCCCACGAGCAGTACTTC
TRBJ2-3 NA TRBV2 TRBD1 CATQGTGDTDTQYF TGTGCCACCCAAGGGACAGGCGACACAGATACGCAGTATTTT
TRBJ2-1 many TRBV20-1 TRBD2 CSAPPLGLAGGISYNEQFF TGCAGTGCTCCACCTCTTGGACTAGCGGGAGGGATCTCCTACAATGAGCAGTTCTTC
TRBJ2-3 many TRBV18 TRBD2 CASSPPVAGKTDTQYF TGTGCCAGCTCCCCCCCAGTAGCGGGAAAGACAGATACGCAGTATTTT
TRBJ2-5 NA TRBV20-1 TRBD2 CSARDASGRVRETQYF TGCAGTGCTAGAGACGCTAGCGGGAGGGTCCGAGAGACCCAGTACTTC
TRBJ1-2 few TRBV10-3 NA CAISGGYGYTF TGTGCCATCAGTGGGGGGTATGGCTACACCTTC
TRBJ2-2 NA TRBV5-8 TRBD2 CASSRTSGMSTGELFF TGTGCCAGCAGCCGGACTAGCGGGATGTCCACCGGGGAGCTGTTTTTT
TRBJ1-1 many TRBV27 NA CASSLPPDTEAFF TGTGCCAGCAGTCTGCCTCCGGACACTGAAGCTTTCTTT
TRBJ2-7 NA TRBV27 TRBD2 CASSSLTSGSREQYF TGTGCCAGCAGTTCTCTGACTAGCGGGAGTCGGGAGCAGTACTTC
TRBJ1-2 NA TRBV11-3 NA CASSLGPPGQNYGYTF TGTGCCAGCAGCTTAGGTCCACCGGGGCAGAACTATGGCTACACCTTC
TRBJ1-5 NA TRBV6-1 NA CASVGGSQPQHF TGTGCCAGCGTCGGGGGGAGTCAGCCCCAGCATTTT
TRBJ2-1 NA TRBV7-9 TRBD2 CASSWGTSGTFANEQFF TGTGCCAGCAGTTGGGGGACTAGCGGGACTTTTGCCAATGAGCAGTTCTTC
TRBJ1-5 many TRBV6-1 NA CASSENQPQHF TGTGCCAGCAGTGAAAATCAGCCCCAGCATTTT
TRBJ2-7 many TRBV14 NA CASSHIADLSYEQYF TGTGCCAGCAGCCACATAGCGGACCTCTCCTACGAGCAGTACTTC
TRBJ2-1 many TRBV7-9 NA CASSLKVEDEQFF TGTGCCAGCAGCTTGAAAGTAGAGGATGAGCAGTTCTTC
TRBJ1-2 NA TRBV11-2 NA CASSFPRSLRRGGGYTF TGTGCCAGCAGCTTCCCCCGTTCCCTCCGGAGGGGTGGTGGCTACACCTTC
TRBJ2-7 once TRBV11-2 TRBD1 CASSLVAGSTGGMDYEQYF TGTGCCAGCAGCTTAGTAGCGGGTTCGACAGGGGGTATGGACTACGAGCAGTACTTC
TRBJ1-2 many TRBV28 TRBD1 CASIPGQGGGGYTF TGTGCCAGCATTCCGGGACAGGGCGGCGGTGGCTACACCTTC
TRBJ1-1 many TRBV20-1 TRBD1 CSASDGQGVEVAFF TGCAGTGCTAGCGATGGACAGGGGGTCGAAGTGGCTTTCTTT
TRBJ2-5 few TRBV5-1 NA CASSLGGADQETQYF TGCGCCAGCAGCTTGGGTGGGGCAGACCAAGAGACCCAGTACTTC
TRBJ1-1 many TRBV7-9 NA CASSITGMGTEAFF TGTGCCAGCAGCATAACAGGGATGGGCACTGAAGCTTTCTTT
TRBJ2-2 many TRBV5-5 NA CASSSLQGTGELFF TGTGCCAGCAGTTCTTTACAGGGCACCGGGGAGCTGTTTTTT
TRBJ2-1 few TRBV12-5 NA CASGLVPYDSYNEQFF TGTGCTAGTGGTTTGGTCCCGTACGACTCCTACAATGAGCAGTTCTTC